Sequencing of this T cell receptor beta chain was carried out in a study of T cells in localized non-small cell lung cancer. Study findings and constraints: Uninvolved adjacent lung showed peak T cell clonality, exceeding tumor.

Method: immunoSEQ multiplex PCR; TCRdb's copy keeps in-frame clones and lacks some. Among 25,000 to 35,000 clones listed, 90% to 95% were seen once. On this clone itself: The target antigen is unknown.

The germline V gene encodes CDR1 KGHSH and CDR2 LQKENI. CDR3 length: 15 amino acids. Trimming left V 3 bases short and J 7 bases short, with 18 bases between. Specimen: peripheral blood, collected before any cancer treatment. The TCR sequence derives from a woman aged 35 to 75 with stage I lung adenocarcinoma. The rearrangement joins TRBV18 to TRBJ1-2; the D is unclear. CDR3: CASSPRGPLGSGYTF. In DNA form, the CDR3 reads TGTGCCAGCTCACCTCGAGGGCCCCTTGGTAGTGGCTACACCTTC. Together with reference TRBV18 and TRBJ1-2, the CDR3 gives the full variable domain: NAGVMQNPRHLVRRRGQEARLRCSPMKGHSHVYWYRQLPEEGLKFMVYLQKENIIDESGMPKERFSAEFPKEGPSILRIQQVVRGDSAAYFCASSPRGPLGSGYTFGSGTRLTVV.